This passage covers 30 T cell receptor beta chains from one sample sequenced in a study of blood T cell repertoires in COVID-19. Profiled with immunoSEQ multiplex PCR; TCRdb holds only in-frame clones, not every one. The table has about 69,000 clones, roughly 80% seen once; the top ten hold 16%. Source material: peripheral blood. The source is a man between 60 and 75 years old with acute or convalescent COVID-19.

CDR3 protein: CASRGQGATNEKLFF. The CDR3 nucleotides read TGTGCCAGTAGAGGACAGGGAGCAACTAATGAAAAACTGTTTTTT. This chain connects TRBV19 to TRBJ1-4, with TRBD1 matching 8 bases. J gave up 0 bases and V 6 bases, and 3 bases lay outside the gene matches. The CDR3 sequence is 15 residues long. Germline loops: CDR1 LNHDA, CDR2 SQIVND (reference sequence).

CDR3 in amino acids: CASSQDPFSSYEQYF. The CDR3 DNA is TGTGCCAGCAGCCAAGATCCTTTTTCCTCCTACGAGCAGTACTTC. V gene TRBV4-2 combines with J gene TRBJ2-7; no reliable D call. The length of the CDR3 is 15 residues. Deletions cut 0 bases from V and 0 bases from J, with 9 bases between. Germline assignment: CDR1 LGHNA and CDR2 YNFKEQ.

The chain couples TRBV7-2 to TRBJ2-6, with TRBD1 identical over 7 bases. This CDR3 has 16 residues. The junction had 1 base not matched to a gene; V was cut back by 1 base and J by 1 base. Looked up from germline, CDR1 is SGHTA and CDR2 is FQGNSA. This CDR3 is CASSLGGQSGANVLTF. The CDR3 nucleotides are TGTGCCAGCAGCTTAGGGGGACAGTCTGGGGCCAACGTCCTGACTTTC. The whole variable domain, remainder taken from reference TRBV7-2 and TRBJ2-6, is GAGVSQSPSNKVTEKGKDVELRCDPISGHTALYWYRQSLGQGLEFLIYFQGNSAPDKSGLPSDRFSAERTGGSVSTLTIQRTQQEDSAVYLCASSLGGQSGANVLTFGAGSRLTVL.

V and J are TRBV7-3 and TRBJ2-1, with D maybe TRBD2 (5 bases). Germline CDR1 is SGHTA and CDR2 is FQGTGA. The germline V and J ends were trimmed by 5 bases and 6 bases, with 8 bases remaining between them. This CDR3 comprises 12 residues. As DNA, the CDR3 is TGTGCCAGCAGCCCCACTAGCAATGAGCAGTTCTTC. Translating it yields CASSPTSNEQFF.

This clone has just a few counts. V gene TRBV2 combines with J gene TRBJ1-6, with 11 bases matching TRBD1. This CDR3 has 14 residues. V lost 6 bases, J lost 7 bases, and 2 bases stayed unmatched. Germline CDR1 reads SNHLY; CDR2 reads FYNNEI. This chain's CDR3 is CASSGQGANSPLHF. CDR3 bases: TGTGCCAGCAGCGGACAGGGGGCAAATTCACCCCTCCACTTT.

This clone was observed a handful of times. The chain uses TRBV27 and TRBJ1-1; possibly TRBD1 for D (5 bases). The ends were cut back, 0 bases at V and 4 bases at J, with 18 bases in the middle. Germline CDR1 and CDR2: MNHEY and SMNVEV (reference sequence). The CDR3 is 17 amino acids. The CDR3 DNA reads TGTGCCAGCAGTTTATCTGGGGGAGGGAGCCCCCGCACTGAAGCTTTCTTT. It is translated as CASSLSGGGSPRTEAFF.

This chain uses TRBV19 with TRBJ2-5; 8 bases are a match to TRBD1. The CDR3 length is 11 residues. Trimming took 3 bases from V and 10 from J; bases not matched to a gene: 1. From germline, CDR1 is LNHDA and CDR2 SQIVND (reference sequence). Here the CDR3 DNA reads TGTGCCAGTAGTATGGACAGGGTCCAGTACTTC. It yields the protein CASSMDRVQYF.

This clone showed up just a few times. The V call is TRBV2, the J call TRBJ1-6; a weak D match, TRBD1 (6 bases). Germline V gene sequence: CDR1 SNHLY, CDR2 FYNNEI. CDR3 size: 15 residues. The V gene lost 10 bases and the J gene lost 6 bases, with 19 bases spanning the gap. CDR3 region: CATSQGPRGNSPLHF. Here the CDR3 DNA reads TGTGCCACCTCGCAGGGGCCAAGAGGTAATTCACCCCTCCACTTT.

The chain combines TRBV30 with TRBJ1-1, with D perhaps TRBD1 (6 bases). The V end lost 7 bases, the J end lost 3 bases, and 12 bases lay between the germline ends. Per the germline V gene, CDR1 is GTSNPN and CDR2 is SVGIG (reference sequence). This CDR3 is built from 12 residues. This CDR3 reads CASDSQDTEAFF. DNA of the CDR3: TGTGCCTCGGACAGTCAGGACACTGAAGCTTTCTTT.

The rearrangement joins TRBV7-8 to TRBJ1-3; 8 positions agree with TRBD1. Germline V gives CDR1 SGHVS, CDR2 FQNEAQ. The CDR3 length is 14 residues. The V and J ends lost 3 bases and 2 bases, in that order; junction bases with no gene match: 0. The chain's CDR3 is CASSLDRAGNTIYF. The CDR3 DNA reads as TGTGCCAGCAGCTTGGACAGGGCTGGAAACACCATATATTTT.

The V gene is TRBV18, the J gene TRBJ1-1, with 7 positions matching TRBD1. The junction had 5 bases not matched to a gene; V was cut back by 3 bases and J by 4 bases. Germline CDR1 KGHSH, CDR2 LQKENI. This CDR3 region has 14 residues. CDR3 protein: CASSPLTGATEAFF. DNA for the CDR3: TGTGCCAGCTCACCCTTAACAGGGGCCACTGAAGCTTTCTTT.

The V gene is TRBV10-3, the J gene TRBJ2-1; weak D call: TRBD1 (5 bases). Germline values: CDR1 ENHRY, CDR2 SYGVKD. The germline V and J ends were trimmed by 10 bases and 0 bases, with 25 bases remaining between them. This CDR3 region has 18 residues. The CDR3 DNA follows: TGTGCCACCACCATCAGAGACAGAACCCCTAGCTCCTACAATGAGCAGTTCTTC. Its translation: CATTIRDRTPSSYNEQFF.

The rearrangement uses TRBV2 and TRBJ1-1; TRBD1 might be the D (5 bases). CDR3 length: 13 residues. CDR1 and CDR2 from the germline V gene are SNHLY and FYNNEI. The V end was cut by 11 bases, the J end by 0 bases, with 13 bases between. The CDR3 sequence is CAGTTDMNTEAFF. The CDR3 DNA follows: TGTGCCGGTACGACAGATATGAACACTGAAGCTTTCTTT.

The chain recombines TRBV6-4 with TRBJ1-2; 9 bases map to TRBD1. V lost 6 bases, J lost 2 bases, and 16 bases stayed unmatched. Germline CDR1 MRHNA, CDR2 SNTAGT. The CDR3 sequence is 18 residues long. In DNA, the CDR3 is TGTGCCAGCAGACCGGCATACATTACAGGGGGCGCGAACTATGGCTACACCTTC. Amino acids: CASRPAYITGGANYGYTF.

CDR3 DNA: TGTGCCAGCACTAAGGGTGAGGGGAACACTGAAGCTTTCTTT. It encodes CASTKGEGNTEAFF. J is TRBJ1-1 and V is TRBV2; D gene ambiguous. V gave up 7 bases and J gave up 1 base, with 13 bases separating them. In germline, CDR1 is SNHLY, CDR2 FYNNEI. There are 14 residues in the CDR3.

Only one count was recorded for this clone. The chain joins TRBV30 to TRBJ1-6; D remains ambiguous. Germline-derived CDR1 and CDR2 are GTSNPN and SVGIG (reference sequence). V lost 0 bases to trimming and J lost 4 bases, with 13 bases between them. The CDR3 loop spans 16 amino acids. This CDR3 is CAWSVSLALYNSPLHF. The CDR3 region has the DNA TGTGCCTGGAGTGTGAGTCTAGCTTTATATAATTCACCCCTCCACTTT.

This chain links TRBV11-2 with TRBJ2-5, with D uncertain. Trimming took off 2 bases at V and 5 bases at J, with 12 bases between the two ends. Looked up from germline, CDR1 is SGHAT and CDR2 is FQNNGV. CDR3 length: 14 amino acids. Here the CDR3 reads CASSLNTVRETQYF. CDR3 DNA: TGTGCCAGCAGCTTAAATACTGTGAGGGAGACCCAGTACTTC. Using reference TRBV11-2 and TRBJ2-5 for the parts outside the CDR3, the full variable domain is EAGVAQSPRYKIIEKRQSVAFWCNPISGHATLYWYQQILGQGPKLLIQFQNNGVVDDSQLPKDRFSAERLKGVDSTLKIQPAKLEDSAVYLCASSLNTVRETQYFGPGTRLLVL.

This clone has a handful of counts. The V gene is TRBV7-2, the J gene TRBJ1-3, with D unresolved. The length of the CDR3 is 14 residues. The germline V gene encodes CDR1 SGHTA and CDR2 FQGNSA. V was trimmed by 1 base and J by 3 bases, leaving 7 bases between them. The CDR3 region is CASSLDHYGNTIYF. The CDR3 DNA sequence: TGTGCCAGCAGCTTAGACCACTATGGAAACACCATATATTTT.

This chain connects TRBV9 to TRBJ1-2; D possibly corresponds to TRBD1 (6 bases). The CDR3 is 14 residues long. V lost 4 bases and J 8 bases, leaving 18 bases between the germline ends. Germline V gene lookup returns CDR1 SGDLS and CDR2 YYNGEE. The CDR3 region has the DNA TGTGCCAGCAGCCTCGACAGGAGGTCGGGCGGCTACACCTTC. Its translation: CASSLDRRSGGYTF.

The CDR3 DNA reads TGTGCCAGCAGCTCCTATGGACAGGCGAGCCGATACGAAAAACTGTTTTTT. This translates into CASSSYGQASRYEKLFF. The chain employs TRBV11-2 and TRBJ1-4; 7 nucleotides align to TRBD1. The CDR3 is 17 amino acids. The germline CDR1 and CDR2 sequences are SGHAT and FQNNGV. Unmatched junction bases numbered 16, after V lost 4 bases and J lost 8 bases.

V gene TRBV24-1 combines with J gene TRBJ2-3; no firm D call. Trimming took off 9 bases at V and 5 bases at J, with 14 bases between the two ends. Germline lookup yields CDR1 KGHDR and CDR2 SFDVKD. This CDR3 has 13 amino acids. CDR3 sequence (DNA): TGTGCCACCCAACCGAGATCGGGAGATACGCAGTATTTT. Its translation: CATQPRSGDTQYF.

The gene calls are TRBV18 and TRBJ2-1, with TRBD2 matching over 14 bases. CDR1 is KGHSH, CDR2 LQKENI, per germline. This CDR3 spans 16 amino acids. Trimming removed 6 bases from V and 9 bases from J; junction bases left unmatched: 10. CDR3 sequence reads: CASSPTSGGAWGEQFF. The DNA of the CDR3 is TGTGCCAGCTCTCCGACTAGCGGGGGGGCCTGGGGTGAGCAGTTCTTC.

The gene calls are TRBV6-1 and TRBJ1-1; possibly TRBD1 for D (6 bases). The CDR3 runs to 13 residues. V was pared by 6 bases and J by 2 bases, with 10 bases between. The V gene's germline CDR1 is MNHNS and CDR2 SASEGT. CDR3 DNA: TGTGCCAGCAGGAGACAGGCTAACACTGAAGCTTTCTTT. It codes for CASRRQANTEAFF.

In its sample, this clone was seen once. V usage is TRBV6-5 and J usage is TRBJ1-6; the D is unclear. Germline V gives CDR1 MNHEY, CDR2 SVGAGI. This CDR3 comprises 14 residues. V was cut by 6 bases and J by 14 bases, with 20 bases left in between. CDR3 in amino acids: CASRPRTDYVSLHF. The CDR3 nucleotides read TGTGCCAGCAGACCCCGGACGGACTATGTCTCCCTCCACTTT.

V usage is TRBV28 and J usage is TRBJ2-7; 16 bases align to TRBD2. V lost 5 bases, J lost 5 bases, and 6 bases stayed unmatched. This CDR3 region has 16 residues. The germline V gene encodes CDR1 MDHEN and CDR2 SYDVKM. CDR3 loop: CASSPGLAGGRNEQYF. The CDR3, as DNA: TGTGCCAGCAGTCCGGGACTAGCGGGGGGGCGCAACGAGCAGTACTTC.

This chain's CDR3 is CAASRGPNYGYTF. DNA for the CDR3: TGTGCCGCCTCCAGGGGCCCGAACTATGGCTACACCTTC. The V and J genes are TRBV6-5 and TRBJ1-2; D may be TRBD1 (6 bases). The CDR3 runs to 13 residues. V shed 11 bases and J shed 2 bases, with 15 bases lying between them. Germline V gene lookup returns CDR1 MNHEY and CDR2 SVGAGI.

The V gene is TRBV19, the J gene TRBJ1-2; TRBD1 matches at 8 bases. The germline V gene encodes CDR1 LNHDA and CDR2 SQIVND (reference sequence). The CDR3 has 15 residues. J gave up 2 bases and V 2 bases, and 4 bases lay outside the gene matches. CDR3 loop: CASSIRHRGNYGYTF. The CDR3 DNA reads TGTGCCAGTAGTATAAGGCACAGGGGGAACTATGGCTACACCTTC.

The V and J genes are TRBV2 and TRBJ1-5; 9 nucleotides align to TRBD1. V lost 5 bases to trimming and J lost 7 bases; unmatched junction nucleotides: 6. CDR1 SNHLY and CDR2 FYNNEI come from the germline V gene. The CDR3 has 14 amino acids. As DNA, the CDR3 is TGTGCCAGCAGTAGACAGGGGGTGGGCCAGCCCCAGCATTTT. Translated, it gives CASSRQGVGQPQHF.

This CDR3 is CASSRVPGLAGGPGYNEQFF. DNA for the CDR3: TGCGCCAGCAGCCGCGTCCCGGGACTAGCGGGGGGGCCGGGTTACAATGAGCAGTTCTTC. The chain has TRBV5-1 and TRBJ2-1, with 16 bases lining up with TRBD2. CDR1 and CDR2 from the germline V gene are SGHRS and YFSETQ. This CDR3 comprises 20 residues. V lost 4 bases to trimming and J lost 4 bases; unmatched junction nucleotides: 14.

Only a few counts were recorded for this clone. The chain recombines TRBV2 with TRBJ2-2; 7 nucleotides line up with TRBD2. Germline CDR1 is SNHLY and CDR2 is FYNNEI. The CDR3 totals 14 residues. J gave up 2 bases and V 11 bases, and 8 bases lay outside the gene matches. This CDR3 reads CAGKLAVNTGELFF. The CDR3 DNA follows: TGTGCCGGAAAGCTAGCGGTAAACACCGGGGAGCTGTTTTTT.